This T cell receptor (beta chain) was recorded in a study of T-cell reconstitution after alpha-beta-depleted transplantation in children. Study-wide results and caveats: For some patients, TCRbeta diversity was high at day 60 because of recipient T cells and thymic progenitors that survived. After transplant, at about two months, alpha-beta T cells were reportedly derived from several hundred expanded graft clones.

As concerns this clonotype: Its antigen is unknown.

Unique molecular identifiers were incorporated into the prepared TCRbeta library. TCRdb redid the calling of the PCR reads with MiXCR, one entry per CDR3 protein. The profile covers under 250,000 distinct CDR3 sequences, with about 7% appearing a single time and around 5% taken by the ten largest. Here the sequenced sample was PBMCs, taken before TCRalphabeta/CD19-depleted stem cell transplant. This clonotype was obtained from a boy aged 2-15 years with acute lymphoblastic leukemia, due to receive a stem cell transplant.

The CDR3 region has the DNA TGTGCCAGCAGCTTGGTAGACGGAACCTACGAGCAGTACTTC. This codes for CASSLVDGTYEQYF. The V gene is TRBV5-5, the J gene TRBJ2-7, with no clear D. This CDR3 contains 14 residues. The V end lost 0 bases, the J end lost 2 bases, and 9 bases lay between the germline ends. Germline values: CDR1 SGHKS, CDR2 YYEKEE (reference sequence).